The 10 T cell receptor beta chains below all came from one sample that was sequenced in a study of identical twins. TCRdb redid the calling of the 5' RACE reads with MiXCR, one entry per CDR3 protein. This sample has about 530,000 distinct CDR3 sequences, with 13% to 15% found just once. These same data were also listed under a study on yellow fever vaccine responses in identical twins.

Sequenced material: CD4+ T cells sorted from blood. The receptors originated from a young woman in good health.

This clonotype was detected a few times. V is TRBV7-2 and J is TRBJ2-7; 8 bases fit TRBD1. The J segment lost 3 bases and the V segment lost 2 bases, leaving 9 bases of the junction unmatched. The germline V gene encodes CDR1 SGHTA and CDR2 FQGNSA. The CDR3 contains 16 residues. The CDR3 coding sequence is TGTGCCAGCAGCTTAACCGTCCGGACAGGGTACTACGAGCAGTACTTC. Amino acid sequence: CASSLTVRTGYYEQYF.

The V and J genes are TRBV27 and TRBJ1-6, with 7 bases aligning to TRBD1. The germline V gene has CDR1 MNHEY and CDR2 SMNVEV (reference sequence). The CDR3 runs 14 residues. V dropped 1 base and J dropped 10; count of bases not matched to a gene: 4. CDR3 in DNA: TGTGCCAGCAGTTTATTACAGGGGCGCTCACCCCTCCACTTT. This encodes CASSLLQGRSPLHF.

The sample holds a few counts of this clonotype. The DNA of the CDR3 is TGTGCCAGCTCACCAACTTCGGACTACGAAGCTTTCTTT. It translates to CASSPTSDYEAFF. The V and J genes are TRBV18 and TRBJ1-1; D is undetermined. V shed 2 bases and J shed 8 bases, with 12 bases lying between them. Germline CDR1 and CDR2: KGHSH and LQKENI. The CDR3 has 13 residues.

This clonotype was picked up a small number of times. V is TRBV7-2 and J is TRBJ2-2; possibly TRBD1 or TRBD2 for D (6 bases each). The CDR3 loop spans 16 amino acids. Germline-derived CDR1 and CDR2 are SGHTA and FQGNSA. V gave up 1 base and J gave up 2 bases, with 11 bases separating them. CDR3 sequence reads: CASSLVWGANTGELFF. The DNA of the CDR3 is TGTGCCAGCAGCTTAGTTTGGGGGGCTAACACCGGGGAGCTGTTTTTT.

This clonotype came up a few times. CDR3 amino acids: CASSSGLAGEEQFF. CDR3 sequence (DNA): TGTGCCAGCAGCTCCGGACTAGCGGGAGAGGAGCAGTTCTTC. The chain employs TRBV7-7 and TRBJ2-1; 13 bases align to TRBD2. Looked up from germline, CDR1 is SSHAT and CDR2 is FNYEAQ (reference sequence). The CDR3 is 14 amino acids. Unmatched junction bases numbered 4, after V lost 4 bases and J lost 10 bases.

J is TRBJ1-6 and V is TRBV20-1, with 9 bases aligning to TRBD1. Germline values: CDR1 DFQATT, CDR2 SNEGSKA (reference sequence). The CDR3 loop spans 15 amino acids. After removal of 2 bases from V and 7 bases from J, the junction contained 6 bases not matched to a gene. The CDR3 DNA reads as TGCAGTGCTAGAATAGCGGGACAGGGAAATTCACCCCTCCACTTT. This translates into CSARIAGQGNSPLHF.

This clonotype was observed a few times. Sequence at one end of the junction differs from germline and may be a read error. The chain links TRBV4-1 to TRBJ1-1; no reliable D call. Germline lookup yields CDR1 MGHRA and CDR2 YSYEKL. CDR3 size: 12 residues. The CDR3 nucleotides read TGCGCCAGCAGCCGGAGGACCGTGGAGTTTACCTTT. Encoded protein: CASSRRTVEFTF.

This clonotype was seen a handful of times. V is TRBV7-9 and J is TRBJ1-6; D unresolved. V was clipped by 5 bases and J by 2 bases, with 10 bases between them. Germline V gives CDR1 SEHNR, CDR2 FQNEAQ (reference sequence). This CDR3 has 15 amino acids. As DNA, the CDR3 is TGTGCCAGCAGCCCCGTCGACACCTATAATTCACCCCTCCACTTT. It specifies CASSPVDTYNSPLHF.

The chain recombines TRBV28 with TRBJ2-5; the D is unclear. The CDR3 runs 13 residues. The V and J ends lost 4 bases and 4 bases respectively, with 10 bases between them. In germline, CDR1 is MDHEN, CDR2 SYDVKM. CDR3 amino acids: CASSSGSPETQYF. CDR3 bases: TGTGCCAGCAGTTCCGGGTCACCAGAGACCCAGTACTTC.

This clonotype has only a few counts. The chain recombines TRBV6-4 with TRBJ1-1, with TRBD1 matching 8 bases. V was clipped by 6 bases and J by 4 bases; unmatched bases: 7. Per germline, CDR1 MRHNA and CDR2 SNTAGT. The CDR3 runs 14 residues. DNA for the CDR3: TGTGCCAGCAGCCCTGAGACAGGGGTCACTGAAGCTTTCTTT. Encoded protein: CASSPETGVTEAFF.